The clone carrying this T cell receptor (beta chain) has more than one count but fewer than ten. Its target is unknown. The sample comes from a study of T-cell reconstitution after alpha-beta-depleted transplantation in children. Study-level points and caveats: Day-60 TCRbeta diversity that was high in some patients was derived from surviving recipient T cells and thymic progenitors. Reported findings indicate that, about two months after transplant, alpha-beta T cells came from several hundred expanded clones, which were derived from non-depleted graft cells.

It was with unique molecular identifiers that the TCRbeta library was prepared. A single record per CDR3 protein comes from TCRdb applying MiXCR to the PCR reads. The table has about a million distinct CDR3 sequences, around 30% seen once; the top ten hold roughly 30%. This clonotype originated in a boy younger than two who had a stem cell transplant for SCID, so the T cells may come from the graft donor. The sequences come from PBMCs, mostly from graft donor cells, collected 360 days after TCRalphabeta/CD19-depleted stem cell transplant.

The chain's CDR3 is CASSHRWGSSGGVLEQFF. In nucleotides, the CDR3 is TGTGCCAGCAGCCATCGCTGGGGGTCCAGCGGGGGGGTTTTGGAGCAGTTCTTC. The chain couples TRBV28 to TRBJ2-1, with 10 positions matching TRBD2. Germline-derived CDR1 and CDR2 are MDHEN and SYDVKM. The CDR3 contains 18 residues. J was trimmed by 10 bases and V by 6 bases; bases with no gene match: 21.